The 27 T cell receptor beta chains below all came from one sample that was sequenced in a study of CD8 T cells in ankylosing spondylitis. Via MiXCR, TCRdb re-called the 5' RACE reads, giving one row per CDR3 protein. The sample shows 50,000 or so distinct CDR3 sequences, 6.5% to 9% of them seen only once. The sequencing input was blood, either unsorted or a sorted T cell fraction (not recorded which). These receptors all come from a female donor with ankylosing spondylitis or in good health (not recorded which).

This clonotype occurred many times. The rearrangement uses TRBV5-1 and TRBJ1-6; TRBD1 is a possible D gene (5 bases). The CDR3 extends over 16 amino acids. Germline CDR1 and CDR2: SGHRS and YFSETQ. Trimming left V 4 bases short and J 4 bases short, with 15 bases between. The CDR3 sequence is CASSLRGPRYNSPLHF. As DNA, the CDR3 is TGCGCCAGCAGCCTACGGGGCCCCAGATATAATTCACCCCTCCACTTT.

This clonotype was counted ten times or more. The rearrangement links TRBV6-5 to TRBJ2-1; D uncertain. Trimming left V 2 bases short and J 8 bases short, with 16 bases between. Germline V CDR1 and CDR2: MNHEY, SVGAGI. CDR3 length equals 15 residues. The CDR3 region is CASSYADHSKDEQFF. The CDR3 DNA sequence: TGTGCCAGCAGTTACGCGGACCATAGCAAGGATGAGCAGTTCTTC.

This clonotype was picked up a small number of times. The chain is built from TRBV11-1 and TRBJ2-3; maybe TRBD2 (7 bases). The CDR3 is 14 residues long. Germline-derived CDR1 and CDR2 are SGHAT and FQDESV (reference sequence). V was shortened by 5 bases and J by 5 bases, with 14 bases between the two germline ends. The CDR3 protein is CASSVGGPGDTQYF. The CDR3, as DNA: TGTGCCAGCAGCGTGGGGGGGCCTGGAGATACGCAGTATTTT.

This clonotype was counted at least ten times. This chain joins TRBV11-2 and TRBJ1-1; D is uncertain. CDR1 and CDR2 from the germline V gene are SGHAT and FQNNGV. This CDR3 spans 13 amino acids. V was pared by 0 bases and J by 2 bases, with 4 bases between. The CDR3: CASSLDRNTEAFF. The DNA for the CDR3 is TGTGCCAGCAGCTTAGACAGAAACACTGAAGCTTTCTTT.

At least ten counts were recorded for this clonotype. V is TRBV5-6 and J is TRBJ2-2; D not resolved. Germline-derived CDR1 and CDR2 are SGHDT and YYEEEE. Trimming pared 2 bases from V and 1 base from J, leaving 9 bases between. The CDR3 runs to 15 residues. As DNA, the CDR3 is TGTGCCAGCAGCTTCTTCTCCGGGAACACCGGGGAGCTGTTTTTT. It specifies CASSFFSGNTGELFF.

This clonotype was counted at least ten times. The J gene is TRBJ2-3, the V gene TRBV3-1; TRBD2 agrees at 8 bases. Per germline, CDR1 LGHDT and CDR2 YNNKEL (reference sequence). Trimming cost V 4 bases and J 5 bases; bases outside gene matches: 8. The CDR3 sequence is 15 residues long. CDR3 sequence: CASSLGGALIDTQYF. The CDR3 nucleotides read TGTGCCAGCAGCCTCGGGGGGGCCTTAATAGATACGCAGTATTTT.

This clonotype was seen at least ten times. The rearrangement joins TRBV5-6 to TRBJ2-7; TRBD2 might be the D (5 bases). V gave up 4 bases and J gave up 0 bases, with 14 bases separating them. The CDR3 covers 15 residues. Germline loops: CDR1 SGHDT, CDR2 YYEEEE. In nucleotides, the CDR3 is TGTGCCAGCAGCGATCTAGCCAAGAGCTCCTACGAGCAGTACTTC. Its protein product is CASSDLAKSSYEQYF.

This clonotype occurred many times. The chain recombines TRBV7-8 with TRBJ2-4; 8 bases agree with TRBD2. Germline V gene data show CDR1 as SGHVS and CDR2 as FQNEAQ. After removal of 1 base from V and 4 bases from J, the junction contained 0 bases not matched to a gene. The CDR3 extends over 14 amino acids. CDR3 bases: TGTGCCAGCAGCTTAGGCGGGGGGAAAAACATTCAGTACTTC. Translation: CASSLGGGKNIQYF.

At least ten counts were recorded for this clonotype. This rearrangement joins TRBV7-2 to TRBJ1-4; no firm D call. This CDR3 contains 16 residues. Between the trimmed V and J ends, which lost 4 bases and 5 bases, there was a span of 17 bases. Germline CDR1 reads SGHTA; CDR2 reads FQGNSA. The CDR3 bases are TGTGCCAGCAGCTCCTACTCCGGGTCGGAAAATGAAAAACTGTTTTTT. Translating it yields CASSSYSGSENEKLFF.

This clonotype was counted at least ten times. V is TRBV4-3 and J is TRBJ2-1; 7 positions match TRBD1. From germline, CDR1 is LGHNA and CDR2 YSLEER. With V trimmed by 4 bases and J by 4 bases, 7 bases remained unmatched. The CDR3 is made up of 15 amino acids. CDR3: CASSPEGGWYNEQFF. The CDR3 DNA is TGCGCCAGCAGCCCAGAAGGGGGCTGGTACAATGAGCAGTTCTTC.

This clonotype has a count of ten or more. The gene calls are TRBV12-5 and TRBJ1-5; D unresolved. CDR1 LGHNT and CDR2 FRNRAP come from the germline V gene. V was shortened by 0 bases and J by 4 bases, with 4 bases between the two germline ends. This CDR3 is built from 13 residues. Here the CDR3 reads CASGLVRNQPQHF. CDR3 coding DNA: TGTGCTAGTGGTTTGGTACGGAATCAGCCCCAGCATTTT.

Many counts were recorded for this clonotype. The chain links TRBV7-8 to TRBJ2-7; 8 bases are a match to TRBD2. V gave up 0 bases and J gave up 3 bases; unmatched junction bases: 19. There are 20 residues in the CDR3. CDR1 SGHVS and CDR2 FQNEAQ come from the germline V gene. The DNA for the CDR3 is TGTGCCAGCAGCTTAGCCACAGCAAGCGGGAGACGGTCCGGGCTCTACGAGCAGTACGTC. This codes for CASSLATASGRRSGLYEQYV.

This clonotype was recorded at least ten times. CDR3 sequence: CASSPQGIDSPLHF. DNA of the CDR3: TGCGCCAGCAGCCCACAGGGAATTGATTCACCCCTCCACTTT. The rearrangement links TRBV4-1 to TRBJ1-6, with a possible D match to TRBD1 (6 bases). The CDR3 extends over 14 amino acids. V lost 4 bases, J lost 8 bases, and 12 bases lay in between. Looked up from germline, CDR1 is MGHRA and CDR2 is YSYEKL.

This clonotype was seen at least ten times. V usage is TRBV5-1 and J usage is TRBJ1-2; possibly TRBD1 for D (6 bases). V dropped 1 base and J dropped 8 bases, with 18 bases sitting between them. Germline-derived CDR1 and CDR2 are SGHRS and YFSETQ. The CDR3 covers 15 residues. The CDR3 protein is CASSLFGTKDGGYTF. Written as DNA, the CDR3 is TGCGCCAGCAGCTTGTTCGGGACAAAGGATGGGGGCTACACCTTC.

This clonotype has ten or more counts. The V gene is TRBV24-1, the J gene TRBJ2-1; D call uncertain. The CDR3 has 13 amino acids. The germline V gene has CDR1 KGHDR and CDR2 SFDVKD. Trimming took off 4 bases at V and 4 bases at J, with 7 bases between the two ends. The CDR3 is CATSESSYNEQFF. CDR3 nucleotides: TGTGCCACCAGTGAGTCTAGTTACAATGAGCAGTTCTTC.

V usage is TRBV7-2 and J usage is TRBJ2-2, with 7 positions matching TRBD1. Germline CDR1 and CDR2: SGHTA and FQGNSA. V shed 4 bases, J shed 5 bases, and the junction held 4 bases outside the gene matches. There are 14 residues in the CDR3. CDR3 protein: CASSSRQGTGELFF. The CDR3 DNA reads TGTGCCAGCAGCTCCAGACAGGGAACCGGGGAGCTGTTTTTT.

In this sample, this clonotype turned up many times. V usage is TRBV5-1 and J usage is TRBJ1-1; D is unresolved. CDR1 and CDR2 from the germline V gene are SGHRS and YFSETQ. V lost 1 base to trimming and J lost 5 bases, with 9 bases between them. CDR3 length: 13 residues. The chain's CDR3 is CASSLMALTEAFF. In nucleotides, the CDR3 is TGCGCCAGCAGCTTGATGGCCTTAACTGAAGCTTTCTTT.

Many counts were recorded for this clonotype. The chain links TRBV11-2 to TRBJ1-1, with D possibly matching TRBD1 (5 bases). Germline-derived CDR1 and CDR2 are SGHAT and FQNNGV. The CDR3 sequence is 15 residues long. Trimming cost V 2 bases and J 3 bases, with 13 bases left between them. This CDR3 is CASSLRGGRDTEAFF. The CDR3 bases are TGTGCCAGCAGCTTAAGGGGAGGGAGGGACACTGAAGCTTTCTTT.

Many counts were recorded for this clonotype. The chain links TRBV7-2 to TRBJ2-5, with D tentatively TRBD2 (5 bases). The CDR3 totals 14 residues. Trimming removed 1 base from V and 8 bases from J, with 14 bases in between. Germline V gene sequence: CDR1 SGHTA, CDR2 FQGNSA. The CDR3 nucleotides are TGTGCCAGCAGCTTAGAACTAGATGGGAGAACCCAGTACTTC. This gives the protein CASSLELDGRTQYF.

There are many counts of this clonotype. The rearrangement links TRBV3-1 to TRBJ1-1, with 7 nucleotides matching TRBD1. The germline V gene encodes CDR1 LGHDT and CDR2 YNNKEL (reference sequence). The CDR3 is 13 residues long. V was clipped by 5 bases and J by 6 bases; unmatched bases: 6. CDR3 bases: TGTGCCAGCAGCTCTCAGACAGGGTCTGAAGCTTTCTTT. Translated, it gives CASSSQTGSEAFF.

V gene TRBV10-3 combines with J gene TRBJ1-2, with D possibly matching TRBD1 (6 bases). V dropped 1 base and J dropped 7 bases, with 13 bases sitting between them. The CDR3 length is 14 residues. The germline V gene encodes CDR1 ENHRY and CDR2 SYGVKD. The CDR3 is CAISELATGTGYTF. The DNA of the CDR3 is TGTGCCATCAGTGAGTTAGCTACAGGGACTGGCTACACCTTC.

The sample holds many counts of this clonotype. The CDR3: CAISELILPGPPQETQYF. The CDR3 DNA is TGTGCCATCAGTGAGCTTATACTACCCGGACCACCCCAAGAGACCCAGTACTTC. The rearrangement uses TRBV10-3 and TRBJ2-5; D unresolved. There are 18 residues in the CDR3. Per the germline V gene, CDR1 is ENHRY and CDR2 is SYGVKD. V lost 2 bases, J lost 1 base, and 20 bases lay in between.

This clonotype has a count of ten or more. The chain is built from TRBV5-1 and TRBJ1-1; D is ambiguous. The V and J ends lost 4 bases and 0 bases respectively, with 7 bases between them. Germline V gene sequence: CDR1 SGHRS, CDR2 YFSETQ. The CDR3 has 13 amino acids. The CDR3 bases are TGCGCCAGCAGCCTTTTCATGAACACTGAAGCTTTCTTT. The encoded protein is CASSLFMNTEAFF.

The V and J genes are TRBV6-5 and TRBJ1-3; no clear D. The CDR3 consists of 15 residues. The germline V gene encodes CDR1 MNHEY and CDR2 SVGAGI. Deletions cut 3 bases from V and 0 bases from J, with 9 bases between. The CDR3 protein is CASSYSPISGNTIYF. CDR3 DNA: TGTGCCAGCAGTTATAGCCCGATCTCTGGAAACACCATATATTTT.

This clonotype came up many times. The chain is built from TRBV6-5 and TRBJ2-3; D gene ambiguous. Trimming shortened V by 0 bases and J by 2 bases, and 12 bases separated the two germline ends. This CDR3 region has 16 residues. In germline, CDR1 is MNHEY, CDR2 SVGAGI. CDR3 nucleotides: TGTGCCAGCAGTTACTCGCTGGGAACTCCCACAGATACGCAGTATTTT. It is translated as CASSYSLGTPTDTQYF.

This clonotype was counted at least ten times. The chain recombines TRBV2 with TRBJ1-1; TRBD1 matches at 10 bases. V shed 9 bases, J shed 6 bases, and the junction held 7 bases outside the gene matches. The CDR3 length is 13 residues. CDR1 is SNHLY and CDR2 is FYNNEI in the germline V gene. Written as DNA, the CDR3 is TGTGCCAGAGGACAGGGGGGATTTTCTGAAGCTTTCTTT. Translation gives CARGQGGFSEAFF. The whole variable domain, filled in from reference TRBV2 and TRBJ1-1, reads EPEVTQTPSHQVTQMGQEVILRCVPISNHLYFYWYRQILGQKVEFLVSFYNNEISEKSEIFDDQFSVERPDGSNFTLKIRSTKLEDSAMYFCARGQGGFSEAFFGQGTRLTVV.

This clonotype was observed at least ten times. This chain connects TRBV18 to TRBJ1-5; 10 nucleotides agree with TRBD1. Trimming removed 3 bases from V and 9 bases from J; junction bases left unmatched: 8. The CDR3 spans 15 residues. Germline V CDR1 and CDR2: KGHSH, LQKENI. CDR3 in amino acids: CASSPGQGQSGPQHF. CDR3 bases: TGTGCCAGCTCACCGGGACAGGGGCAATCAGGGCCCCAGCATTTT.